This T cell receptor beta chain was recovered during a study of vaccination and CD4 T cells after COVID-19. Indicated treatment: approximately 10-day PBMC culture with coronavirus spike peptide pools or control peptides (ViraFEST assay). Notes on this clonotype: Its specificity is not known.

This CDR3 has 14 amino acids. Germline V CDR1 and CDR2: MNHNS, SASEGT. V was cut by 2 bases and J by 5 bases, with 13 bases left in between. At the Johns Hopkins FTIC core, DNA taken from cultured CD4+ T cells was sequenced by way of the Oncomine TCR Beta short-read assay. TCRdb processed the PCR reads anew with MiXCR; each CDR3 protein has one entry. The repertoire consists of 15,000 to 20,000 distinct CDR3 sequences, with roughly 44% occurring once and the leading ten covering approximately 13%. This sequence was found in a human donor with COVID-19. Sequenced input: cultured CD4+ T cells from blood. The genes are TRBV6-1 and TRBJ2-7, with D possibly being TRBD2 (5 bases). CDR3 residues: CASSESGKTHEQYF. CDR3 DNA: TGTGCCAGCAGTGAATCGGGAAAAACCCACGAGCAGTACTTC.